These 20 T cell receptor beta chains were all obtained from the same sample, sequenced in a study of T-cell memory formation after mild COVID-19. TCRdb independently ran MiXCR on the 5' RACE reads; one entry per CDR3 protein. This sample yields some 350,000 distinct CDR3 sequences, of which over 10% are seen a single time; about 20% belongs to the top ten. The sequenced sample consisted of PBMCs or a T cell subset sorted from them (not recorded which). The receptors shown here come from a man aged 18 to 30 who had mild COVID-19 (a few samples of this study predate the infection). Cell type and time point are not known.

The rearrangement links TRBV7-8 to TRBJ1-5, with unresolved D. Trimming shortened V by 0 bases and J by 5 bases, and 11 bases separated the two germline ends. The CDR3 is 15 amino acids. CDR1 and CDR2 from the germline V gene are SGHVS and FQNEAQ. CDR3 residues: CASSLAANYYQPQHF. The CDR3, as DNA: TGTGCCAGCAGCTTAGCGGCCAATTACTATCAGCCCCAGCATTTT.

This clonotype was recorded at least ten times. V and J are TRBV7-9 and TRBJ2-3, with 9 bases lining up with TRBD2. The germline gives CDR1 SEHNR, CDR2 FQNEAQ (reference sequence). This CDR3 has 16 residues. J was trimmed by 4 bases and V by 5 bases; bases with no gene match: 10. The DNA of the CDR3 is TGTGCCAGCAGCCCCCGTGGGCGGGGGGGCGCAGATACGCAGTATTTT. This translates into CASSPRGRGGADTQYF.

This rearrangement joins TRBV12-3 or TRBV12-4 to TRBJ2-7, with D tentatively TRBD1 (6 bases). The CDR3 runs 17 residues. The V gene lost 7 bases and the J gene lost 3 bases, with 25 bases spanning the gap. CDR3 protein: CASTPRGLQASFYEQYF. The CDR3 bases are TGTGCCAGCACCCCAAGGGGGTTACAGGCCTCCTTCTACGAGCAGTACTTC.

The rearrangement joins TRBV10-3 to TRBJ1-5, with D possibly TRBD1 on 5 matching bases. The germline gives CDR1 ENHRY, CDR2 SYGVKD. CDR3 size: 13 residues. Trimming stripped 4 bases from V and 7 bases from J, with 11 bases between. CDR3 in amino acids: CAISVREGQPQHF. The CDR3 DNA follows: TGTGCCATCAGTGTCAGGGAAGGGCAGCCCCAGCATTTT.

The J gene is TRBJ1-6, the V gene TRBV7-2; 10 nucleotides line up with TRBD1. J gave up 0 bases and V 6 bases, and 11 bases lay outside the gene matches. Germline CDR1 reads SGHTA; CDR2 reads FQGNSA. The CDR3 covers 19 residues. CDR3 DNA sequence: TGTGCCAGCAGTCCCCGCCCGGGACAGGGGAGCTCCTATAATTCACCCCTCCACTTT. Amino acid sequence: CASSPRPGQGSSYNSPLHF.

The chain uses TRBV7-2 and TRBJ2-5; D possibly corresponds to TRBD2 (6 bases). CDR1 is SGHTA and CDR2 is FQGNSA in the germline V gene. CDR3 length: 12 amino acids. V was cut by 9 bases and J by 2 bases, with 10 bases left in between. This CDR3 is CASRRGQETQYF. DNA of the CDR3: TGTGCCAGTCGGAGGGGTCAAGAGACCCAGTACTTC.

This clonotype was seen ten or more times. The V and J genes are TRBV11-2 and TRBJ2-1; D uncertain. The CDR3 contains 18 residues. Trimming took 0 bases from V and 7 from J, leaving 22 bases between them. Germline assignment: CDR1 SGHAT and CDR2 FQNNGV. The CDR3 reads CASSLENHRWPLWNEQFF. CDR3 nucleotide sequence: TGTGCCAGCAGCTTAGAAAATCATCGGTGGCCCCTCTGGAATGAGCAGTTCTTC.

In this sample, this clonotype turned up a few times. The rearrangement uses TRBV5-5 and TRBJ2-1; tentatively, D is TRBD1 (6 bases). The CDR3 is made up of 14 amino acids. In germline, CDR1 is SGHKS, CDR2 YYEKEE (reference sequence). Between the trimmed V and J ends, which lost 0 bases and 4 bases, there was a span of 8 bases. CDR3 amino acids: CASSLEGVYNEQFF. In DNA form, the CDR3 reads TGTGCCAGCAGCTTGGAGGGGGTTTACAATGAGCAGTTCTTC.

This clonotype was found many times. The rearrangement links TRBV7-9 to TRBJ1-1; D call uncertain. Trimming stripped 2 bases from V and 1 base from J, with 5 bases between. In germline, CDR1 is SEHNR, CDR2 FQNEAQ (reference sequence). CDR3 length equals 13 residues. The CDR3 region is CASSLWENTEAFF. In DNA, the CDR3 is TGTGCCAGCAGCTTATGGGAGAACACTGAAGCTTTCTTT. The complete variable domain, with remaining parts taken from reference TRBV7-9 and TRBJ1-1, reads DTGVSQNPRHKITKRGQNVTFRCDPISEHNRLYWYRQTLGQGPEFLTYFQNEAQLEKSRLLSDRFSAERPKGSFSTLEIQRTEQGDSAMYLCASSLWENTEAFFGQGTRLTVV.

This clonotype was seen a few times. The chain uses TRBV6-2 or TRBV6-3 and TRBJ2-7, with 8 bases matching TRBD1. The V segment lost 2 bases and the J segment 0 bases; nucleotides outside the gene matches: 9. This CDR3 is built from 17 residues. Germline-derived CDR1 and CDR2 are MNHEY and SVGEGT. CDR3 loop: CASSYRPGQEGSYEQYF. DNA of the CDR3: TGTGCCAGCAGTTACCGCCCGGGACAGGAAGGCTCCTACGAGCAGTACTTC.

The chain uses TRBV18 and TRBJ1-4, with D perhaps matching TRBD1 (6 bases). The CDR3 contains 14 residues. Germline CDR1 and CDR2: KGHSH and LQKENI. V was cut by 8 bases and J by 0 bases, with 10 bases left in between. CDR3 nucleotide sequence: TGTGCCAGCCGCGGACAGTCAACTAATGAAAAACTGTTTTTT. Its protein product is CASRGQSTNEKLFF.

This clonotype was found a few times. J is TRBJ1-1 and V is TRBV5-1; 8 bases line up with TRBD1. CDR3 length: 13 amino acids. J gave up 5 bases and V 4 bases, and 4 bases lay outside the gene matches. CDR1 and CDR2 (germline): SGHRS, YFSETQ. The CDR3 is CASSPQGVTEAFF. DNA of the CDR3: TGCGCCAGCAGCCCACAGGGGGTTACTGAAGCTTTCTTT.

V gene TRBV7-8 combines with J gene TRBJ1-1, with 8 positions matching TRBD1. Germline loops: CDR1 SGHVS, CDR2 FQNEAQ. The CDR3 has 16 residues. With 2 bases clipped from V and 4 bases from J, the junction kept 9 bases outside the gene matches. DNA for the CDR3: TGTGCCAGCAGCTTACTTCTAGGACAGGGTCTCACTGAAGCTTTCTTT. It yields the protein CASSLLLGQGLTEAFF.

Ten or more counts support this clonotype. The V and J genes are TRBV28 and TRBJ2-1, with 11 bases lining up with TRBD2. With V trimmed by 5 bases and J by 8 bases, 11 bases remained unmatched. CDR1 is MDHEN, CDR2 SYDVKM, per germline. This CDR3 comprises 16 residues. The CDR3 protein is CASSPPPSGGTHEQFF. The CDR3 coding sequence is TGTGCCAGCAGTCCCCCCCCTAGCGGGGGGACCCATGAGCAGTTCTTC. The complete variable domain, with remaining parts taken from reference TRBV28 and TRBJ2-1, reads DVKVTQSSRYLVKRTGEKVFLECVQDMDHENMFWYRQDPGLGLRLIYFSYDVKMKEKGDIPEGYSVSREKKERFSLILESASTNQTSMYLCASSPPPSGGTHEQFFGPGTRLTVL.

There are a few counts of this clonotype. The V call is TRBV7-9, the J call TRBJ1-5; D possibly corresponds to TRBD1 (6 bases). CDR3 length: 19 residues. Trimming cost V 5 bases and J 2 bases, with 25 bases left between them. Germline CDR1 is SEHNR and CDR2 is FQNEAQ (reference sequence). CDR3 in DNA: TGTGCCAGCAGCCGTTCGGGTGGGGGGGCCCTTAGTGGCAATCAGCCCCAGCATTTT. Amino acid sequence: CASSRSGGGALSGNQPQHF.

This clonotype was detected only a few times. The chain links TRBV5-1 to TRBJ1-2; 10 bases are shared with TRBD1. J was trimmed by 2 bases and V by 4 bases; bases with no gene match: 5. This CDR3 has 15 amino acids. Germline V gene sequence: CDR1 SGHRS, CDR2 YFSETQ. In DNA form, the CDR3 reads TGCGCCAGCAGCGGAGAGACAGGGGGCAACTATGGCTACACCTTC. Translating gives CASSGETGGNYGYTF.

The V and J genes are TRBV4-1 and TRBJ2-5, with D possibly TRBD1 on 5 matching bases. V was clipped by 2 bases and J by 10 bases, with 20 bases between them. CDR3 length: 15 residues. The germline V gene encodes CDR1 MGHRA and CDR2 YSYEKL. The CDR3 DNA is TGCGCCAGCAGCCAACGAACCGCAGGCTCCAGGGACCAGTACTTC. This translates into CASSQRTAGSRDQYF.

This chain connects TRBV20-1 to TRBJ2-7, with D possibly being TRBD2 (5 bases). The germline V gene has CDR1 DFQATT and CDR2 SNEGSKA (reference sequence). V gave up 6 bases and J gave up 0 bases, with 15 bases separating them. This CDR3 is 14 amino acids long. The CDR3 coding sequence is TGCAGTGCCCTCGAGGGCGGAAGCTCCTACGAGCAGTACTTC. This sequence encodes CSALEGGSSYEQYF.

This clonotype appeared a few times. This rearrangement joins TRBV4-3 to TRBJ1-2; 7 bases are a match to TRBD1. V shed 3 bases and J 4 bases; nucleotides not matched to a gene: 8. The CDR3 runs to 15 residues. Per germline, CDR1 LGHNA and CDR2 YSLEER. This chain's CDR3 is CASSHQGQPLYGYTF. In DNA form, the CDR3 reads TGCGCCAGCAGCCACCAGGGACAGCCACTCTATGGCTACACCTTC.

This clonotype was detected a few times. The chain couples TRBV10-3 to TRBJ2-5, with 8 bases that match TRBD1. Germline trimming cut 9 bases from V and 5 bases from J; bases unmatched to any gene: 8. Germline CDR1 reads ENHRY; CDR2 reads SYGVKD. The CDR3 consists of 13 residues. The CDR3 DNA reads as TGTGCCATTGGGACAGGCGTACGTGAGACCCAGTACTTC. Its translation: CAIGTGVRETQYF.